The entry that follows covers one T cell receptor (beta chain) sequence. Per the original data handling: Amplification from reference gene primers served as the basis for estimated nucleated cell counts. Sequenced by immunoSEQ multiplex PCR; TCRdb stores in-frame clones only, minus some. For V, J and clone size, that table is used; D and trimming come from the DNA. The sample yields roughly 250,000 clones, more than 65% seen once. This specimen belongs to a study of blood T cell repertoires in COVID-19. Overall study: From the United States, Italy and Spain came samples of acute and convalescent COVID-19. The cDNA or gDNA used as material had been derived from T cells, B-cell-depleted T cells, or PBMCs.

CDR3 length: 12 residues. Trimming pared 1 base from V and 7 bases from J, leaving 10 bases between. Germline CDR1 GTSNPN, CDR2 SVGIG (reference sequence). The source of this sequence is a woman in her thirties or forties with active or convalescent COVID-19. The chain couples TRBV30 to TRBJ1-1; D remains ambiguous. Specimen: peripheral blood. CDR3 bases: TGTGCCTGGAGTGGGAGCCGACTTGAAGCTTTCTTT. Its protein is CAWSGSRLEAFF.